These T cell receptor beta chains were read from a single sample in a study of CD4+ T cells in melanoma. The protocol was immunoSEQ multiplex PCR, while the TCRdb copy is restricted to in-frame clones and leaves out a portion. The sample carries some 110,000 clones, 92% recorded once. The sample was peripheral blood. All receptors come from a human donor with melanoma. CDR3s include the opening cysteine and the closing phenylalanine or tryptophan. The order of the fields is clone size, J gene, V gene, D gene, CDR3 protein, CDR3 DNA. The D gene is left open where the match is weak. The size of a clone is reported for some rows only, either as once, few or many, or as a class for expanded clones.

NA TRBJ2-2 TRBV13 TRBD2 CASSFSGGAGELFF TGTGCCAGCAGCTTCAGCGGGGGGGCCGGGGAGCTGTTTTTT
NA TRBJ1-4 TRBV6-5 NA CASRLDRRTNEKLFF TGTGCCAGCAGGCTAGACAGACGCACTAATGAAAAACTGTTTTTT
once TRBJ1-2 TRBV27 NA CASSPGGPSYGYTF TGTGCCAGCAGCCCCGGTGGGCCAAGCTATGGCTACACCTTC
NA TRBJ2-7 TRBV7-2 NA CASSRTGASYEQYF TGTGCCAGCAGCCGGACCGGGGCTAGTTACGAGCAGTACTTC
NA TRBJ2-7 TRBV5-1 NA CASRETNYEQYF TGCGCCAGCAGGGAAACGAACTACGAGCAGTACTTC
NA TRBJ2-1 TRBV19 TRBD1 CASSLMGQGGNEQFF TGTGCCAGTAGCTTAATGGGACAGGGGGGGAATGAGCAGTTCTTC
NA TRBJ1-2 TRBV18 NA CASSPVGVNYGYTF TGTGCCAGCTCACCGGTGGGGGTTAACTATGGCTACACCTTC
NA TRBJ1-1 TRBV2 NA CASRVQENTEAFF TGTGCCAGCAGAGTACAGGAGAACACTGAAGCTTTCTTT
NA TRBJ1-2 TRBV30 TRBD1 CAWTRFAPGQGGGNYGYTF TGTGCCTGGACCCGATTCGCTCCGGGACAGGGGGGTGGAAACTATGGCTACACCTTC
NA TRBJ2-7 TRBV7-9 NA CASSPGILIYEQYF TGTGCCAGCAGCCCAGGAATACTCATCTACGAGCAGTACTTC